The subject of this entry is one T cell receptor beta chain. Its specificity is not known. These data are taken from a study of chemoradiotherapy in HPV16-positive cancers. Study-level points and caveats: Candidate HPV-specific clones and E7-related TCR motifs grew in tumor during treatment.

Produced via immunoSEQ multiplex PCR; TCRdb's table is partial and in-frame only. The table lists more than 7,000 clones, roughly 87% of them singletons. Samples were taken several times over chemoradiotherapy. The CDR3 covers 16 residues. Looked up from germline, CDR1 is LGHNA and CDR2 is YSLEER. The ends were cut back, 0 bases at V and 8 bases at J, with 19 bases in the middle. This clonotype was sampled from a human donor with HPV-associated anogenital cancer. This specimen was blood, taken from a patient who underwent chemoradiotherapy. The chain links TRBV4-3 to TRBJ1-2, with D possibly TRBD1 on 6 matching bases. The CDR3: CASSQDQNSGAGGYTF. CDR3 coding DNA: TGCGCCAGCAGCCAAGATCAAAATTCGGGGGCCGGAGGCTACACCTTC.